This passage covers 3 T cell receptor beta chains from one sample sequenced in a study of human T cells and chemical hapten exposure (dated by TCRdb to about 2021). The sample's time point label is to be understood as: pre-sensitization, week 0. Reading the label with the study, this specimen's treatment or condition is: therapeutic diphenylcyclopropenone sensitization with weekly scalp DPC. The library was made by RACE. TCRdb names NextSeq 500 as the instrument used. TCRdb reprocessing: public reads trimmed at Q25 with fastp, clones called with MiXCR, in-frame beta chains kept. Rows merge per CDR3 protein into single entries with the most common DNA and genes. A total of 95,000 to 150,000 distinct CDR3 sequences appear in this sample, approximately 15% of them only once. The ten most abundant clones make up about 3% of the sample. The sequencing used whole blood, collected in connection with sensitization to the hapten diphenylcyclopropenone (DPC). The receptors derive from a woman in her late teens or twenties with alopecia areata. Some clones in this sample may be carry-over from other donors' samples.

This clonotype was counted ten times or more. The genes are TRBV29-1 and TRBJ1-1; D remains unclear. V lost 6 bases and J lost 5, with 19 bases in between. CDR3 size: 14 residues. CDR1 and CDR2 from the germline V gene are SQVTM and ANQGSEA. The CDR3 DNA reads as TGCAGCGTCGGTTCGACTCCACTGAGAACTGAAGCTTTCTTT. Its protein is CSVGSTPLRTEAFF.

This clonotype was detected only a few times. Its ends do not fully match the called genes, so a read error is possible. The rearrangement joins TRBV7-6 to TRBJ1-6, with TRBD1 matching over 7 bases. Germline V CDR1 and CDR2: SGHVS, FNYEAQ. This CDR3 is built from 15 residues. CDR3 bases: TGTGCCAGCAGCTTAGCGGACAGGAATAATTCACCCCTCCCCTTT. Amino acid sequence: CASSLADRNNSPLPF.

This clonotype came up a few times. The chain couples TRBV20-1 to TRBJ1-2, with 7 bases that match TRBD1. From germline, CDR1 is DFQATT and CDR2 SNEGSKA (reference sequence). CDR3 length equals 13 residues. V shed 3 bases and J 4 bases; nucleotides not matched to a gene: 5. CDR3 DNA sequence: TGCAGTGCTAGGGGACAGCCTAGCTATGGCTACACCTTC. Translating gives CSARGQPSYGYTF.